This T cell receptor beta chain was profiled in a study of blood T cell repertoires in COVID-19. Whole-study context: Both acute and convalescent COVID-19 samples were obtained from the United States, Italy and Spain. The analysed material was cDNA or gDNA that came from T cells, B-cell-depleted T cells, or PBMCs.

As originally analysed: Quantification of nucleated cells was approximated via reference gene primer amplification. The data were produced by immunoSEQ multiplex PCR, yet TCRdb's version contains in-frame clones alone and is incomplete. Clone size and the V and J calls come from that table; the DNA yielded D and trimming. The sample lists 97,000 or so clones, about 85% seen once, with approximately 2% in the top ten. Sequencing was performed on peripheral blood. The TCR originated in a man between 50 and 59 years old with active COVID-19.

Written as DNA, the CDR3 is TGTGCCAGCTCACCGGCTAGCGGGGGGTGGGGCAATGAGCAGTTCTTC. As protein: CASSPASGGWGNEQFF. The chain uses TRBV18 and TRBJ2-1; TRBD2 aligns across 11 bases. Germline V gene lookup returns CDR1 KGHSH and CDR2 LQKENI. This CDR3 region has 16 residues. Trimming cost V 3 bases and J 6 bases; bases outside gene matches: 7. Drawing the rest from reference TRBV18 and TRBJ2-1, the complete variable domain is NAGVMQNPRHLVRRRGQEARLRCSPMKGHSHVYWYRQLPEEGLKFMVYLQKENIIDESGMPKERFSAEFPKEGPSILRIQQVVRGDSAAYFCASSPASGGWGNEQFFGPGTRLTVL.